These 12 T cell receptor beta chains share one sample of origin, sequenced in a study of TIL therapy for anti-PD-1-resistant metastatic lung cancer. The time point: pre-treatment sample, taken before nivolumab and TIL therapy. Pleural nodules or supraclavicular lymph nodes made up most of the excised metastases sampled. This was the immunoSEQ v3 assay. Assay: immunoSEQ multiplex PCR; the TCRdb copy retains only in-frame clones and omits some. Counted here are about 50,000 clones, about two thirds occurring once; the ten biggest clones make up 5.6%. The source was tumor tissue, collected at baseline. The receptors stem from a person between 25 and 79 years old with non-small cell lung cancer.

The DNA for the CDR3 is TGTGCCAGCGGCACAGGTTCCGATACGCAGTATTTT. This codes for CASGTGSDTQYF. The chain links TRBV7-9 to TRBJ2-3; TRBD1 might be the D (5 bases). V gave up 8 bases and J gave up 6 bases, with 12 bases separating them. Germline-derived CDR1 and CDR2 are SEHNR and FQNEAQ (reference sequence). This CDR3 spans 12 amino acids.

CDR3 loop: CSVGQGGGDEQFF. The CDR3 DNA sequence: TGCAGCGTGGGACAGGGAGGGGGCGATGAGCAGTTCTTC. This chain links TRBV29-1 with TRBJ2-1; TRBD1 matches 9 bases. The CDR3 totals 13 residues. V gave up 6 bases and J gave up 8 bases; unmatched junction bases: 8. Per germline, CDR1 SQVTM and CDR2 ANQGSEA.

This clone was detected a few times. The chain joins TRBV11-2 to TRBJ2-1; TRBD2 matches 11 bases. This CDR3 is 15 amino acids long. Germline V gene sequence: CDR1 SGHAT, CDR2 FQNNGV. V lost 5 bases, J lost 6 bases, and 6 bases stayed unmatched. The DNA of the CDR3 is TGTGCCAGCAGCCTTAGCGGGAGGGCCTCCAATGAGCAGTTCTTC. The encoded protein is CASSLSGRASNEQFF.

V gene TRBV6-4 combines with J gene TRBJ2-7; 13 bases map to TRBD2. Trimming removed 3 bases from V and 4 bases from J; junction bases left unmatched: 3. This CDR3 has 15 amino acids. The V gene's germline CDR1 is MRHNA and CDR2 SNTAGT. The CDR3 DNA reads as TGTGCCAGCAGTGAGGAACTAGCGGGAGGGTACGAGCAGTACTTC. This codes for CASSEELAGGYEQYF.

The gene calls are TRBV19 and TRBJ2-7; 7 bases fit TRBD2. The CDR3 sequence is 13 residues long. Germline CDR1 and CDR2: LNHDA and SQIVND (reference sequence). After removal of 9 bases from V and 3 bases from J, the junction contained 8 bases not matched to a gene. CDR3 sequence reads: CASGGNFGYEQYF. The DNA of the CDR3 is TGTGCCAGCGGGGGGAATTTCGGCTACGAGCAGTACTTC. The full variable domain, its missing parts supplied by reference TRBV19 and TRBJ2-7, is DGGITQSPKYLFRKEGQNVTLSCEQNLNHDAMYWYRQDPGQGLRLIYYSQIVNDFQKGDIAEGYSVSREKKESFPLTVTSAQKNPTAFYLCASGGNFGYEQYFGPGTRLTVT.

The chain links TRBV14 to TRBJ2-1; D uncertain. Trimming pared 0 bases from V and 1 base from J, leaving 10 bases between. CDR1 is SGHDN and CDR2 is FVKESK in the germline V gene. The CDR3 loop spans 16 amino acids. The CDR3 bases are TGTGCCAGCAGCCAAGATTTAGGAGCGTCCTACAATGAGCAGTTCTTC. Its translation: CASSQDLGASYNEQFF.

This clone was detected only a few times. The V call is TRBV5-6, the J call TRBJ2-7; 8 bases fit TRBD2. J gave up 6 bases and V 4 bases, and 9 bases lay outside the gene matches. The CDR3 extends over 14 amino acids. Germline lookup yields CDR1 SGHDT and CDR2 YYEEEE. This chain's CDR3 is CASSTGLAGGEQYF. As DNA, the CDR3 is TGTGCCAGCAGCACCGGACTAGCAGGCGGCGAGCAGTACTTC.

The rearrangement links TRBV6-4 to TRBJ2-1, with 10 nucleotides matching TRBD1. Germline V gives CDR1 MRHNA, CDR2 SNTAGT. The CDR3 runs to 18 residues. The junction had 8 bases not matched to a gene; V was cut back by 0 bases and J by 3 bases. This chain's CDR3 is CASSDSRKGDRGYNEQFF. In DNA, the CDR3 is TGTGCCAGCAGTGACTCGAGAAAAGGGGACAGGGGCTACAATGAGCAGTTCTTC.

The rearrangement uses TRBV6-1 and TRBJ1-2; 7 nucleotides align to TRBD1. The CDR3 loop spans 13 amino acids. The V segment lost 8 bases and the J segment 7 bases; nucleotides outside the gene matches: 10. Germline loops: CDR1 MNHNS, CDR2 SASEGT. The CDR3 DNA reads as TGTGCCAGCCTAGACAGGGTAGTAAGTGGCTACACCTTC. Translating gives CASLDRVVSGYTF.

The rearrangement joins TRBV19 to TRBJ1-6, with TRBD1 identical over 7 bases. Per the germline V gene, CDR1 is LNHDA and CDR2 is SQIVND (reference sequence). The CDR3 length is 14 residues. Trimming at V came to 4 bases and at J to 7 bases, leaving 4 bases not matched to a gene. The chain's CDR3 is CASSTRDSNSPLHF. The CDR3 DNA follows: TGTGCCAGTAGTACCCGGGACAGCAATTCACCCCTCCACTTT.

This clone was seen only a few times. The gene calls are TRBV19 and TRBJ2-1; 9 nucleotides match TRBD2. The germline gives CDR1 LNHDA, CDR2 SQIVND (reference sequence). The J segment lost 5 bases and the V segment lost 6 bases, leaving 14 bases of the junction unmatched. The CDR3 runs to 17 residues. The CDR3 loop reads CASRHSRGGSDHNEQFF. CDR3 coding DNA: TGTGCCAGTAGGCACTCGCGGGGGGGCTCGGATCACAATGAGCAGTTCTTC.

The chain uses TRBV6-1 and TRBJ2-7; 7 bases align to TRBD1. V gave up 7 bases and J gave up 0 bases; unmatched junction bases: 0. This CDR3 is 12 amino acids long. CDR1 and CDR2 from the germline V gene are MNHNS and SASEGT. CDR3 nucleotides: TGTGCCAGCAACAGGGGCTCCTACGAGCAGTACTTC. This codes for CASNRGSYEQYF.